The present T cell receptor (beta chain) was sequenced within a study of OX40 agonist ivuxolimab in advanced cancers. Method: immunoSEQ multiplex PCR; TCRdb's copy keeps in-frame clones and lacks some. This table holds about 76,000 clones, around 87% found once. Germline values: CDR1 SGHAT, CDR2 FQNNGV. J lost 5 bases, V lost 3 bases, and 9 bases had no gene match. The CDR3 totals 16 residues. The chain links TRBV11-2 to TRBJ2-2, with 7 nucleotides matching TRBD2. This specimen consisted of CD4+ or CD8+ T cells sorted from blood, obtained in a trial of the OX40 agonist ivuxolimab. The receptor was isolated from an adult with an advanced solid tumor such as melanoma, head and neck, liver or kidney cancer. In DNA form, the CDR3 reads TGTGCCAGCAGCTTCCTTGGGGGGGACTTAACCGGGGAGCTGTTTTTT. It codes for CASSFLGGDLTGELFF.